The 30 T cell receptor beta chains below come from one sample, sequenced in a study of T cell responses to AZD1222 COVID-19 vaccine. The assay was immunoSEQ multiplex PCR, and TCRdb's table has in-frame clones only and misses some. The table lists 90,000 to 150,000 clones, roughly 86% of them singletons, with 17% in the top ten. Source: peripheral blood, taken 28 days after the second AZD1222 dose. All receptors derive from an adult who received the AZD1222 COVID-19 vaccine.

This rearrangement joins TRBV5-6 to TRBJ1-6; D possibly corresponds to TRBD1 (6 bases). CDR3 length: 14 residues. The germline V gene encodes CDR1 SGHDT and CDR2 YYEEEE. V was shortened by 5 bases and J by 5 bases, with 11 bases between the two germline ends. The CDR3 coding sequence is TGTGCCAGCAGTACCGGGACAAATAATTCACCCCTCCACTTT. The encoded protein is CASSTGTNNSPLHF. Combining the CDR3 with reference TRBV5-6 and TRBJ1-6 gives the whole variable domain DAGVTQSPTHLIKTRGQQVTLRCSPKSGHDTVSWYQQALGQGPQFIFQYYEEEERQRGNFPDRFSGHQFPNYSSELNVNALLLGDSALYLCASSTGTNNSPLHFGNGTRLTVT.

V is TRBV4-1 and J is TRBJ1-2; perhaps TRBD1 as D (6 bases). In germline, CDR1 is MGHRA, CDR2 YSYEKL. With 4 bases removed from V and 4 bases from J, the gap between germline ends came to 13 bases. The CDR3 runs to 14 residues. The CDR3 region has the DNA TGCGCCAGCAGCCCCAACAGGGAGGCCTATGGCTACACCTTC. Translation: CASSPNREAYGYTF.

V is TRBV6-5 and J is TRBJ2-7, with a tentative D call TRBD1 (6 bases). The CDR3 consists of 13 residues. The V gene lost 6 bases and the J gene lost 2 bases, with 11 bases spanning the gap. From germline, CDR1 is MNHEY and CDR2 SVGAGI. The CDR3 loop is CASSKTGPYEQYF. The CDR3 bases are TGTGCCAGCAGCAAGACAGGCCCCTACGAGCAGTACTTC.

The V and J genes are TRBV6-4 and TRBJ2-7, with 7 bases lining up with TRBD1. V was pared by 7 bases and J by 1 base, with 10 bases of the junction left unmatched. Germline V gives CDR1 MRHNA, CDR2 SNTAGT. The CDR3 has 15 residues. For the CDR3, the DNA is TGTGCCAGCAATGTCGGCAGGGGGAGTTCCTACGAGCAGTACTTC. This translates into CASNVGRGSSYEQYF.

J is TRBJ1-6 and V is TRBV12-3 or TRBV12-4; D gene unclear. Trimming took 6 bases from V and 9 from J, leaving 9 bases between them. The CDR3 covers 12 residues. For the CDR3, the DNA is TGTGCCAGCAGCCGACCAACTTCACCCCTCCACTTT. Protein product: CASSRPTSPLHF.

This rearrangement joins TRBV7-8 to TRBJ1-1, with 10 bases fitting TRBD1. From germline, CDR1 is SGHVS and CDR2 FQNEAQ. CDR3 length: 16 residues. With 6 bases clipped from V and 2 bases from J, the junction kept 9 bases outside the gene matches. The CDR3 is CASSWRDRGLNTEAFF. CDR3 DNA sequence: TGTGCCAGCAGTTGGCGGGACAGGGGTCTTAACACTGAAGCTTTCTTT.

V is TRBV9 and J is TRBJ2-5; the D is unclear. Germline V gene lookup returns CDR1 SGDLS and CDR2 YYNGEE. This CDR3 comprises 12 residues. The V end was cut by 4 bases, the J end by 5 bases, with 9 bases between. For the CDR3, the DNA is TGTGCCAGCAGCAACCTGGGGGAGACCCAGTACTTC. Its translation is CASSNLGETQYF.

CDR3 nucleotides: TGCAGCGCTTTGGACAGGAGGACTGAAGCTTTCTTT. It specifies CSALDRRTEAFF. The genes are TRBV29-1 and TRBJ1-1; 7 nucleotides align to TRBD1. The germline CDR1 and CDR2 sequences are SQVTM and ANQGSEA. This CDR3 spans 12 amino acids. Trimming took 7 bases from V and 5 from J; bases not matched to a gene: 7.

V usage is TRBV19 and J usage is TRBJ1-1; 7 bases line up with TRBD1. In germline, CDR1 is LNHDA, CDR2 SQIVND (reference sequence). Germline trimming cut 7 bases from V and 3 bases from J; bases unmatched to any gene: 2. The CDR3 runs 12 residues. The CDR3 reads CASKRGHTEAFF. The DNA for the CDR3 is TGTGCCAGTAAAAGGGGGCACACTGAAGCTTTCTTT.

The rearrangement uses TRBV19 and TRBJ2-2; 9 bases are shared with TRBD2. The germline CDR1 and CDR2 sequences are LNHDA and SQIVND (reference sequence). V shed 9 bases, J shed 13 bases, and the junction held 12 bases outside the gene matches. The CDR3 loop spans 13 amino acids. CDR3 nucleotide sequence: TGTGCCAGCGCGACCGGACTAGCGTTTGTGCTGTTTTTT. Translating it yields CASATGLAFVLFF.

In this sample, this clone turned up once. V and J are TRBV27 and TRBJ1-3; D unclear. From germline, CDR1 is MNHEY and CDR2 SMNVEV (reference sequence). V lost 6 bases and J 0 bases, leaving 12 bases between the germline ends. The CDR3 length is 15 residues. The CDR3 loop reads CASRLGSSSGNTIYF. The CDR3 DNA reads as TGTGCCAGCAGGTTAGGGAGTTCCTCTGGAAACACCATATATTTT.

The J gene is TRBJ1-1, the V gene TRBV7-9, with 7 bases aligning to TRBD1. Germline V gives CDR1 SEHNR, CDR2 FQNEAQ (reference sequence). Unmatched junction bases numbered 9, after V lost 4 bases and J lost 4 bases. The CDR3 is 15 residues long. CDR3 region: CASSSFRGKGTEAFF. The CDR3 coding sequence is TGTGCCAGCAGCTCCTTCAGGGGGAAGGGCACTGAAGCTTTCTTT.

This clone rates as medium-sized. The chain combines TRBV4-1 with TRBJ2-7; TRBD2 might be the D (5 bases). Trimming shortened V by 1 base and J by 0 bases, and 10 bases separated the two germline ends. The CDR3 spans 15 residues. Germline values: CDR1 MGHRA, CDR2 YSYEKL. The CDR3 bases are TGCGCCAGCAGCCAAGCAGCGGAAAGCTCCTACGAGCAGTACTTC. This sequence encodes CASSQAAESSYEQYF.

V and J are TRBV6-2 or TRBV6-3 and TRBJ2-5, with D possibly being TRBD2 (6 bases). CDR1 is MNHEY, CDR2 SVGEGT, per germline. CDR3 size: 12 residues. V dropped 6 bases and J dropped 5 bases, with 10 bases sitting between them. DNA of the CDR3: TGTGCCAGCAGCCGTCGGGGGGAGACCCAGTACTTC. This sequence encodes CASSRRGETQYF.

V gene TRBV2 combines with J gene TRBJ2-7; 7 bases are shared with TRBD1. Per germline, CDR1 SNHLY and CDR2 FYNNEI. The V and J ends lost 6 bases and 4 bases, in that order; junction bases with no gene match: 12. The CDR3 extends over 15 amino acids. CDR3 nucleotide sequence: TGTGCCAGCAGGAACCGAGACAGGGCATTGTACGAGCAGTACTTC. Amino acids: CASRNRDRALYEQYF. Full variable domain (rest looked up from reference TRBV2 and TRBJ2-7): EPEVTQTPSHQVTQMGQEVILRCVPISNHLYFYWYRQILGQKVEFLVSFYNNEISEKSEIFDDQFSVERPDGSNFTLKIRSTKLEDSAMYFCASRNRDRALYEQYFGPGTRLTVT.

The gene calls are TRBV6-5 and TRBJ1-4; D is unresolved. The germline gives CDR1 MNHEY, CDR2 SVGAGI. The CDR3 covers 15 residues. V was cut by 4 bases and J by 0 bases, with 9 bases left in between. The CDR3 loop reads CASSSGGTTNEKLFF. For the CDR3, the DNA is TGTGCCAGCAGTTCCGGCGGGACAACTAATGAAAAACTGTTTTTT.

The chain joins TRBV28 to TRBJ1-6; the D gene is possibly TRBD1 (5 bases). Trimming took off 1 base at V and 9 bases at J, with 25 bases between the two ends. CDR1 MDHEN and CDR2 SYDVKM come from the germline V gene. This CDR3 contains 19 residues. CDR3 protein: CASSLFSGAGSYQSSPLHF. DNA for the CDR3: TGTGCCAGCAGTTTATTTTCAGGCGCAGGGAGCTACCAGAGTTCACCCCTCCACTTT.

The genes are TRBV7-2 and TRBJ2-1; TRBD2 matches at 14 bases. Germline CDR1 and CDR2: SGHTA and FQGNSA. The CDR3 has 17 residues. J gave up 8 bases and V 6 bases, and 12 bases lay outside the gene matches. DNA for the CDR3: TGTGCCAGCAGTCTCCCGACTAGCGGGGGGGCCATCTATGAGCAGTTCTTC. This gives the protein CASSLPTSGGAIYEQFF. The full variable domain, rest sourced from reference TRBV7-2 and TRBJ2-1, is GAGVSQSPSNKVTEKGKDVELRCDPISGHTALYWYRQSLGQGLEFLIYFQGNSAPDKSGLPSDRFSAERTGGSVSTLTIQRTQQEDSAVYLCASSLPTSGGAIYEQFFGPGTRLTVL.

This clone was counted once. The CDR3 is CASSQWLAGDTTDTQYF. In DNA form, the CDR3 reads TGTGCCAGCAGCCAATGGCTAGCGGGAGACACCACAGATACGCAGTATTTT. V and J are TRBV3-1 (or the pseudogene TRBV3-2) and TRBJ2-3; 10 bases map to TRBD2. After removal of 2 bases from V and 2 bases from J, the junction contained 7 bases not matched to a gene. Germline CDR1 reads LGHDT; CDR2 reads YNNKEL (reference sequence). The CDR3 runs 17 residues.

This chain joins TRBV4-3 and TRBJ1-2; D unclear. The CDR3 loop spans 17 amino acids. CDR1 LGHNA and CDR2 YSLEER come from the germline V gene. Trimming took off 4 bases at V and 0 bases at J, with 18 bases between the two ends. The CDR3 spells CASSLSIVEGTNYGYTF. The CDR3 nucleotides read TGCGCCAGCAGCCTATCAATCGTGGAGGGTACTAACTATGGCTACACCTTC.

The chain combines TRBV10-3 with TRBJ2-7; D remains unclear. The CDR3 loop spans 14 amino acids. V shed 0 bases and J shed 0 bases, with 6 bases lying between them. Germline values: CDR1 ENHRY, CDR2 SYGVKD. The CDR3 is CAISESESSYEQYF. In DNA, the CDR3 is TGTGCCATCAGTGAGTCTGAGAGCTCCTACGAGCAGTACTTC.

This chain uses TRBV30 with TRBJ2-2, with D uncertain. From germline, CDR1 is GTSNPN and CDR2 SVGIG (reference sequence). V gave up 5 bases and J gave up 8 bases, with 18 bases separating them. The CDR3 extends over 14 amino acids. This CDR3 reads CAWGSARVTGELFF. The CDR3 DNA is TGTGCCTGGGGCTCCGCGCGAGTAACGGGGGAGCTGTTTTTT.

This chain links TRBV7-2 with TRBJ2-1; 8 nucleotides match TRBD2. V was clipped by 5 bases and J by 7 bases; unmatched bases: 7. The CDR3 consists of 14 residues. Germline V CDR1 and CDR2: SGHTA, FQGNSA. The CDR3 here is CASSPGGAFNEQFF. CDR3 sequence (DNA): TGTGCCAGCAGCCCCGGGGGGGCGTTTAATGAGCAGTTCTTC.

CDR3 sequence: CSVGGRSVNTGELFF. CDR3 in DNA: TGCAGCGTTGGGGGTCGCAGTGTGAACACCGGGGAGCTGTTTTTT. This chain links TRBV29-1 with TRBJ2-2; no reliable D call. This CDR3 spans 15 amino acids. Trimming took off 4 bases at V and 1 base at J, with 13 bases between the two ends. Looked up from germline, CDR1 is SQVTM and CDR2 is ANQGSEA.

About this clone itself: In the same sample, other DNA sequences code for this CDR3. This sequence joins TRBV10-3 and TRBJ1-1; no firm D call. Germline values: CDR1 ENHRY, CDR2 SYGVKD. The V end was cut by 4 bases, the J end by 1 base, with 7 bases between. The CDR3 is 13 amino acids. CDR3 DNA sequence: TGTGCCATCAGTGTGGGCGGGAACACTGAAGCTTTCTTT. Translation: CAISVGGNTEAFF.

Note on this clone: Different DNA sequences within this sample yield the same CDR3. The chain couples TRBV18 to TRBJ2-3; the match to TRBD2 covers 9 bases. The trim removed 3 bases at V and 1 base at J, leaving 2 bases unmatched. This CDR3 is 15 amino acids long. Germline values: CDR1 KGHSH, CDR2 LQKENI. CDR3 region: CASSPPSGGTDTQYF. CDR3 nucleotides: TGTGCCAGCTCACCTCCTAGCGGGGGCACAGATACGCAGTATTTT.

The chain uses TRBV3-1 (or the pseudogene TRBV3-2) and TRBJ2-1; the match to TRBD1 covers 8 bases. Germline CDR1 and CDR2: LGHDT and YNNKEL (reference sequence). With 3 bases clipped from V and 7 bases from J, the junction kept 2 bases outside the gene matches. CDR3 length equals 13 residues. The DNA for the CDR3 is TGTGCCAGCAGCCAGACAGGGGTGAATGAGCAGTTCTTC. Its protein product is CASSQTGVNEQFF.

The chain joins TRBV19 to TRBJ2-6; D tentatively reads TRBD1 or TRBD2 (6 bases each). The CDR3 has 19 amino acids. In germline, CDR1 is LNHDA, CDR2 SQIVND (reference sequence). Between the trimmed V and J ends, which lost 4 bases and 0 bases, there was a span of 19 bases. As DNA, the CDR3 is TGTGCCAGTAGTAGTACAACCGAGAGGGGGGTCTCTGGGGCCAACGTCCTGACTTTC. Residues: CASSSTTERGVSGANVLTF.

The gene calls are TRBV7-9 and TRBJ1-3; D unresolved. Looked up from germline, CDR1 is SEHNR and CDR2 is FQNEAQ (reference sequence). CDR3 size: 17 residues. With 1 base removed from V and 0 bases from J, the gap between germline ends came to 13 bases. In DNA form, the CDR3 reads TGTGCCAGCAGCTTAGGTAGGGTCCCGGACTCTGGAAACACCATATATTTT. It codes for CASSLGRVPDSGNTIYF.

This chain links TRBV7-8 with TRBJ2-7; TRBD1 matches at 8 bases. V lost 5 bases and J lost 3; bases outside the gene matches: 3. Germline assignment: CDR1 SGHVS and CDR2 FQNEAQ. The CDR3 extends over 13 amino acids. The CDR3 DNA reads as TGTGCCAGCAGCCTACAGGGGGGCTACGAGCAGTACTTC. Protein sequence: CASSLQGGYEQYF.